The next 19 T cell receptor beta chains were all read from a single sample in a study of cytomegalovirus exposure and HLA in healthy donors. PCR amplification relied on 60 Vbeta primers (plus 13 Jbeta primers). Assay: immunoSEQ multiplex PCR; the TCRdb copy retains only in-frame clones and omits some. The listing contains approximately 30,000 clones. Sequencing was performed on PBMCs. All receptors derive from a woman aged 40 to 50 in good health and CMV-seropositive.

The chain uses TRBV6-6 and TRBJ2-5; possibly TRBD1 for D (6 bases). The germline gives CDR1 MNHNY, CDR2 SVGAGI (reference sequence). This CDR3 is 15 amino acids long. Trimming removed 2 bases at V and 4 bases at J, with 14 bases between. The CDR3 sequence is CASSYPGQKGETQYF. The CDR3 DNA is TGTGCCAGCAGTTACCCGGGACAAAAAGGAGAGACCCAGTACTTC.

The rearrangement uses TRBV9 and TRBJ2-2; 8 bases agree with TRBD2. This CDR3 is 17 amino acids long. The germline V gene has CDR1 SGDLS and CDR2 YYNGEE. V gave up 4 bases and J gave up 9 bases; unmatched junction bases: 17. In DNA form, the CDR3 reads TGTGCCAGCAGCCCAACTCCGGGACTAGACCACCCCCGGGAGCTGTTTTTT. Protein sequence: CASSPTPGLDHPRELFF.

The V gene is TRBV28, the J gene TRBJ1-4; possibly TRBD1 for D (5 bases). CDR3 length: 15 amino acids. V dropped 5 bases and J dropped 8 bases, with 18 bases sitting between them. Germline V gives CDR1 MDHEN, CDR2 SYDVKM. The CDR3 region has the DNA TGTGCCAGCAGTGAACAGGTCTCTCTGGGCGAAAAACTGTTTTTT. Translation gives CASSEQVSLGEKLFF.

V usage is TRBV7-8 and J usage is TRBJ2-3; 15 positions match TRBD2. The CDR3 loop spans 17 amino acids. After removal of 4 bases from V and 2 bases from J, the junction contained 4 bases not matched to a gene. Germline assignment: CDR1 SGHVS and CDR2 FQNEAQ. The CDR3 sequence: CASSSGLAGGNTDTQYF. CDR3 coding DNA: TGTGCCAGCAGCTCGGGACTAGCGGGAGGCAACACAGATACGCAGTATTTT.

The chain links TRBV7-2 to TRBJ2-3, with D perhaps matching TRBD2 (7 bases). Deletions cut 4 bases from V and 0 bases from J, with 14 bases between. The CDR3 has 16 amino acids. The V gene's germline CDR1 is SGHTA and CDR2 FQGNSA. CDR3 residues: CASSSLGGLSTDTQYF. The DNA for the CDR3 is TGTGCCAGCAGCTCTCTCGGGGGGCTAAGCACAGATACGCAGTATTTT.

CDR3 sequence reads: CASSPPLAGEGNEQFF. The DNA of the CDR3 is TGTGCCAGCAGCCCCCCCCTAGCGGGAGAGGGCAATGAGCAGTTCTTC. The genes are TRBV9 and TRBJ2-1; TRBD2 aligns across 10 bases. CDR3 length: 16 residues. The germline V gene encodes CDR1 SGDLS and CDR2 YYNGEE. V lost 4 bases, J lost 6 bases, and 10 bases stayed unmatched. Looking up the rest from reference TRBV9 and TRBJ2-1 gives the full variable domain: DSGVTQTPKHLITATGQRVTLRCSPRSGDLSVYWYQQSLDQGLQFLIQYYNGEERAKGNILERFSAQQFPDLHSELNLSSLELGDSALYFCASSPPLAGEGNEQFFGPGTRLTVL.

This sequence joins TRBV19 and TRBJ1-5, with D hard to call. This CDR3 region has 18 residues. The germline CDR1 and CDR2 sequences are LNHDA and SQIVND (reference sequence). V was shortened by 8 bases and J by 0 bases, with 23 bases between the two germline ends. The CDR3 bases are TGTGCCAGTTCTCGAGGCTCCGAGTTTTTTCTTAGCAATCAGCCCCAGCATTTT. This codes for CASSRGSEFFLSNQPQHF.

V usage is TRBV6-5 and J usage is TRBJ1-2, with TRBD1 matching 7 bases. V shed 5 bases, J shed 7 bases, and the junction held 4 bases outside the gene matches. The CDR3 is 12 amino acids. CDR1 MNHEY and CDR2 SVGAGI come from the germline V gene. The CDR3 loop reads CASSDRVVGYTF. CDR3 coding DNA: TGTGCCAGCAGTGACAGGGTGGTTGGCTACACCTTC.

V gene TRBV6-4 combines with J gene TRBJ2-5; D might be TRBD2 (6 bases). Germline V gene sequence: CDR1 MRHNA, CDR2 SNTAGT. V was pared by 6 bases and J by 5 bases, with 13 bases between. The CDR3 is 13 residues long. CDR3 DNA: TGTGCCAGCAGCCTGACTAGTTCGGAGACCCAGTACTTC. Residues: CASSLTSSETQYF.

V and J are TRBV9 and TRBJ2-3, with D hard to call. The CDR3 spans 15 residues. V gave up 3 bases and J gave up 3 bases, with 14 bases separating them. Germline-derived CDR1 and CDR2 are SGDLS and YYNGEE. CDR3 in amino acids: CASSATPHWTDTQYF. In DNA form, the CDR3 reads TGTGCCAGCAGCGCCACCCCCCACTGGACAGATACGCAGTATTTT. Full variable domain (missing parts from reference TRBV9 and TRBJ2-3): DSGVTQTPKHLITATGQRVTLRCSPRSGDLSVYWYQQSLDQGLQFLIQYYNGEERAKGNILERFSAQQFPDLHSELNLSSLELGDSALYFCASSATPHWTDTQYFGPGTRLTVL.

V gene TRBV30 combines with J gene TRBJ2-3, with a weak D call TRBD1 (5 bases). Per the germline V gene, CDR1 is GTSNPN and CDR2 is SVGIG (reference sequence). The CDR3 has 13 amino acids. V was clipped by 0 bases and J by 3 bases, with 7 bases between them. This chain's CDR3 is CAWSVGVTDTQYF. The CDR3, as DNA: TGTGCCTGGAGTGTAGGGGTAACAGATACGCAGTATTTT.

V and J are TRBV28 and TRBJ2-1; D may be TRBD1 (5 bases). V was pared by 3 bases and J by 4 bases, with 13 bases between. The CDR3 has 15 amino acids. The germline CDR1 and CDR2 sequences are MDHEN and SYDVKM. The CDR3 spells CASSLDNRLYNEQFF. In nucleotides, the CDR3 is TGTGCCAGCAGTTTGGACAACAGACTTTACAATGAGCAGTTCTTC.

This rearrangement joins TRBV30 to TRBJ1-2, with 9 bases identical to TRBD1. CDR1 GTSNPN and CDR2 SVGIG come from the germline V gene (reference sequence). The CDR3 runs to 16 residues. With 3 bases clipped from V and 1 base from J, the junction kept 9 bases outside the gene matches. CDR3 region: CAWRSRTGALNYGYTF. CDR3 DNA: TGTGCCTGGAGAAGCCGGACAGGGGCTCTTAACTATGGCTACACCTTC. Full variable domain (remainder filled in from reference TRBV30 and TRBJ1-2): SQTIHQWPATLVQPVGSPLSLECTVEGTSNPNLYWYRQAAGRGLQLLFYSVGIGQISSEVPQNLSASRPQDRQFILSSKKLLLSDSGFYLCAWRSRTGALNYGYTFGSGTRLTVV.

The chain employs TRBV28 and TRBJ2-7; maybe TRBD2 (6 bases). The V gene's germline CDR1 is MDHEN and CDR2 SYDVKM. The CDR3 extends over 16 amino acids. Trimming left V 6 bases short and J 2 bases short, with 20 bases between. The CDR3 loop reads CASSPRTRGVPYEQYF. The CDR3 bases are TGTGCCAGCAGCCCGAGAACTCGCGGGGTACCCTACGAGCAGTACTTC.

The chain joins TRBV5-1 to TRBJ2-2; a possible D gene is TRBD2 (6 bases). The CDR3 extends over 15 amino acids. Germline-derived CDR1 and CDR2 are SGHRS and YFSETQ. V dropped 0 bases and J dropped 5 bases, with 11 bases sitting between them. The CDR3 region is CASSLVEAGTGELFF. The CDR3 coding sequence is TGCGCCAGCAGCTTGGTAGAGGCGGGAACCGGGGAGCTGTTTTTT. The variable domain in full, with the rest retrieved from reference TRBV5-1 and TRBJ2-2, is KAGVTQTPRYLIKTRGQQVTLSCSPISGHRSVSWYQQTPGQGLQFLFEYFSETQRNKGNFPGRFSGRQFSNSRSEMNVSTLELGDSALYLCASSLVEAGTGELFFGEGSRLTVL.

The chain employs TRBV6-5 and TRBJ1-2; no reliable D call. Germline values: CDR1 MNHEY, CDR2 SVGAGI. The CDR3 runs to 13 residues. Trimming left V 2 bases short and J 2 bases short, with 6 bases between. The CDR3 spells CASSYGPNYGYTF. CDR3 bases: TGTGCCAGCAGTTACGGGCCCAACTATGGCTACACCTTC.

CDR3 residues: CASSSYMRDYNEQFF. The DNA of the CDR3 is TGTGCCAGCAGCTCGTATATGCGGGATTACAATGAGCAGTTCTTC. V usage is TRBV7-9 and J usage is TRBJ2-1; TRBD2 is a possible D gene (6 bases). This CDR3 contains 15 residues. The germline V gene encodes CDR1 SEHNR and CDR2 FQNEAQ (reference sequence). V was cut by 4 bases and J by 4 bases, with 14 bases left in between.

This chain joins TRBV10-3 and TRBJ2-3; 10 bases line up with TRBD2. The CDR3 contains 16 residues. Germline loops: CDR1 ENHRY, CDR2 SYGVKD. J gave up 1 base and V 3 bases, and 4 bases lay outside the gene matches. CDR3 bases: TGTGCCATCAGTGACCCCGGGACTAGCGGCACAGATACGCAGTATTTT. Translation: CAISDPGTSGTDTQYF.

The chain links TRBV4-3 to TRBJ2-7; 12 nucleotides agree with TRBD2. The CDR3 extends over 16 amino acids. Germline CDR1 LGHNA, CDR2 YSLEER. The ends lost 5 bases at V and 2 bases at J; junction bases unmatched: 7. Here the CDR3 reads CASSKLAGGGPYEQYF. The CDR3 region has the DNA TGCGCCAGCAGCAAACTAGCGGGAGGAGGGCCCTACGAGCAGTACTTC.